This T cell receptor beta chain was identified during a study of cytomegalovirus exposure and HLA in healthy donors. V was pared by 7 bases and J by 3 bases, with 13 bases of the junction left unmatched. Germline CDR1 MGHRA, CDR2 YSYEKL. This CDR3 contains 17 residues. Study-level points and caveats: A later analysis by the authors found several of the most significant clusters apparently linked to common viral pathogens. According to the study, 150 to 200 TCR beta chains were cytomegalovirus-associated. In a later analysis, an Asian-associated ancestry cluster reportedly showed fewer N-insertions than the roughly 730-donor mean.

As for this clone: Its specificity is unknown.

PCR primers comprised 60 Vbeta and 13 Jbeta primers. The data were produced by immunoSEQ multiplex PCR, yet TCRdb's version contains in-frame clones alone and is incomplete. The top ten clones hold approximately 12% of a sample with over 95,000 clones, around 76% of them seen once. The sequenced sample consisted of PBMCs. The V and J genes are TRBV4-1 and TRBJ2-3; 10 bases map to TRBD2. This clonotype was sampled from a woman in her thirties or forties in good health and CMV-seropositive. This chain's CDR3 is CASKSRSGGAGTDTQYF. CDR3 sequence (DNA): TGCGCCAGCAAATCGAGGAGCGGGGGGGCTGGGACAGATACGCAGTATTTT.